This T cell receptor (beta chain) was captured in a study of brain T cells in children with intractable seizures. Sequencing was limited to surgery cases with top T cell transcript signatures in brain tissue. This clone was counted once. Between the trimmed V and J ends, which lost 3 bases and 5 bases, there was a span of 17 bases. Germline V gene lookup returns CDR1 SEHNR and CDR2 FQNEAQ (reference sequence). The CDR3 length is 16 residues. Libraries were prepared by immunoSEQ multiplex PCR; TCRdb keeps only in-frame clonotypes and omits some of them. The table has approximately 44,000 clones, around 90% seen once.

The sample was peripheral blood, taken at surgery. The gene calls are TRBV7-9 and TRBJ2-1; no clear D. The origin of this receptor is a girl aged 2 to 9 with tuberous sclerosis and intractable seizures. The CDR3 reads CASSFSSGRVHNEQFF. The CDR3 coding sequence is TGTGCCAGCAGCTTTTCTTCGGGTCGCGTGCACAATGAGCAGTTCTTC.